This T cell receptor beta chain was recovered during a study of vaccination effects on CD4 cells after COVID-19. Clones were read by immunoSEQ multiplex PCR, and TCRdb kept only the in-frame ones, dropping some. Of about 14,000 clones in the sample, 76% are singletons; the top ten hold approximately 25%. Germline lookup yields CDR1 LGHDT and CDR2 YNNKEL (reference sequence). CDR3 length: 15 residues. The V gene end was trimmed by 0 bases and the J gene end by 3 bases; junction bases not matched to a gene: 5. Study-wide results and limits: Substantial clonal contraction characterized both infection- and vaccine-induced clones late after vaccination. The vaccine-induced clones of healthy vaccinees included only 1 of 255 that cross-reacted with common cold coronaviruses.

Sequencing followed a ViraFEST assay step that expanded antigen-specific CD4+ T cells with viral peptide pools. Cultured cells yielded isolated CD4+ T cells after 10 days. Vaccine recipients had no previous SARS-CoV-2 infection; their nucleocapsid antibodies were negative. Cultures received IL-2 medium that replaced half the medium on days 3 and 7. A remark on this clone: The antigen is unknown.

This material consisted of CD4+ T cells from PBMCs cultured with HCoV-229E spike peptides, taken before COVID-19 vaccination. The rearrangement joins TRBV3-1 (or the pseudogene TRBV3-2) to TRBJ2-7; TRBD1 aligns across 7 bases. The sequence was collected from a human donor who received a COVID-19 vaccine. DNA for the CDR3: TGTGCCAGCAGCCAAGAGACAGGGATGCGCTACGAGCAGTACTTC. Its translation: CASSQETGMRYEQYF.